This TCR beta chain was captured in a study of blood T cell repertoires in COVID-19. Turning to the study itself: Researchers got acute and convalescent COVID-19 samples from the United States, Italy and Spain.

The CDR3 spans 19 residues. Germline V gives CDR1 LGHDT, CDR2 YNNKEL (reference sequence). Losses at the gene ends were 2 bases for V and 0 bases for J; bases not matched to a gene: 12. Authors' methods: Nucleated cell counts were estimated from reference gene primer amplification. Profiled with immunoSEQ multiplex PCR; TCRdb holds only in-frame clones, not every one. The V and J calls and clone size were taken over from that table, and D and trimming were inferred from the DNA. Of tens of thousands of clones in the sample, around 88% were seen once. This TCR came from a woman older than 75 with acute or convalescent COVID-19. The gene calls are TRBV3-1 (or the pseudogene TRBV3-2) and TRBJ2-2; 7 bases align to TRBD2. The material sequenced was peripheral blood. In DNA form, the CDR3 reads TGTGCCAGCAGCCAAATGCGGCTGGGAGGGTTTGCGAACACCGGGGAGCTGTTTTTT. Amino acids: CASSQMRLGGFANTGELFF.